Listed below are T cell receptor beta chains from one sample, sequenced in a study of identical twins. TCRdb processed the 5' RACE reads anew with MiXCR; each CDR3 protein has one entry. This table holds hundreds of thousands of distinct CDR3 sequences, about 20% found once. This sample was also put to use in a study of T cells expressing NK-cell markers.

Material for sequencing was PBMCs. These receptors came from a woman aged 18-30 years in good health. CDR3s include the opening cysteine and the closing phenylalanine or tryptophan. The D gene is left open where the match is weak. Clone size is not always given. Where it is, it says once, few, many or a class for expanded clones.

TRBV12-3/TRBV12-4	TRBJ1-5	11	.	.	CASSINQPQHF	TGTGCCAGCAGCATAAATCAGCCCCAGCATTTT
TRBV5-1	TRBJ1-2	13	few	.	CASSLEIRGLCFF	TGCGCCAGCAGCTTGGAGATTCGGGGGCTCTGCTTCTTC
TRBV12-3/TRBV12-4	TRBJ1-1	11	.	.	CASRISYEAFF	TGTGCCAGCAGGATCTCGTATGAAGCTTTCTTT
TRBV12-3/TRBV12-4	TRBJ2-1	11	few	.	CASTSVNEQFF	TGTGCCAGCACCTCCGTCAATGAGCAGTTCTTC
TRBV7-9	TRBJ2-7	13	few	.	CASSFIMAYEQYF	TGTGCCAGCAGCTTCATTATGGCCTACGAGCAGTACTTC
TRBV24-1	TRBJ2-1	11	many	.	CATSAGGEQFF	TGTGCCACCAGTGCCGGGGGAGAGCAGTTCTTC
TRBV13	TRBJ2-6	18	.	TRBD2	CASSPQASGGLRANVLTF	TGTGCCAGCAGCCCCCAGGCATCGGGGGGTCTTAGAGCCAACGTCCTGACTTTC
TRBV5-1	TRBJ2-1	16	.	TRBD2	CASSKNPGLEYNEQFF	TGCGCCAGCAGCAAAAATCCGGGACTAGAGTACAATGAGCAGTTCTTC
TRBV21-1	TRBJ2-6	15	.	.	CASPREGDGANVLTF	TGTGCCAGCCCTCGGGAGGGGGACGGGGCCAACGTCCTGACTTTC
TRBV2	TRBJ2-7	13	many	.	CASSEAGPYEQYF	TGTGCCAGCAGTGAAGCGGGGCCTTACGAGCAGTACTTC
TRBV7-2	TRBJ2-3	16	.	TRBD2	CASSSLAGTVADTQYF	TGTGCCAGCAGCTCGCTAGCGGGGACCGTTGCAGATACGCAGTATTTT
TRBV20-1	TRBJ2-5	11	few	.	CSAEGRETQYF	TGCAGTGCGGAGGGGCGGGAGACCCAGTACTTC
TRBV11-2	TRBJ2-1	13	few	.	CASSLLVYNEQFF	TGTGCCAGCAGCTTACTGGTCTACAATGAGCAGTTCTTC
TRBV2	TRBJ2-1	19	.	TRBD2	CAISLTPRARAGVYNEQFF	TGTGCCATCAGTTTAACCCCCCGTGCCCGAGCGGGAGTCTACAATGAGCAGTTCTTC
TRBV12-3/TRBV12-4	TRBJ2-5	15	few	.	CASSLVSSTQETQYF	TGTGCCAGCAGTTTAGTCTCCAGCACTCAAGAGACCCAGTACTTC
TRBV7-2	TRBJ1-1	13	few	.	CASSLDRVDEAFF	TGTGCCAGCAGCTTAGACAGGGTCGATGAAGCTTTCTTT
TRBV12-3/TRBV12-4	TRBJ1-5	13	many	.	CASSLPPGQPQHF	TGTGCCAGCAGCCTCCCCCCAGGGCAGCCCCAGCATTTT
TRBV20-1	TRBJ2-4	15	few	.	CSARDGRRGKNIQYF	TGCAGTGCTAGAGATGGCAGACGGGGCAAAAACATTCAGTACTTC